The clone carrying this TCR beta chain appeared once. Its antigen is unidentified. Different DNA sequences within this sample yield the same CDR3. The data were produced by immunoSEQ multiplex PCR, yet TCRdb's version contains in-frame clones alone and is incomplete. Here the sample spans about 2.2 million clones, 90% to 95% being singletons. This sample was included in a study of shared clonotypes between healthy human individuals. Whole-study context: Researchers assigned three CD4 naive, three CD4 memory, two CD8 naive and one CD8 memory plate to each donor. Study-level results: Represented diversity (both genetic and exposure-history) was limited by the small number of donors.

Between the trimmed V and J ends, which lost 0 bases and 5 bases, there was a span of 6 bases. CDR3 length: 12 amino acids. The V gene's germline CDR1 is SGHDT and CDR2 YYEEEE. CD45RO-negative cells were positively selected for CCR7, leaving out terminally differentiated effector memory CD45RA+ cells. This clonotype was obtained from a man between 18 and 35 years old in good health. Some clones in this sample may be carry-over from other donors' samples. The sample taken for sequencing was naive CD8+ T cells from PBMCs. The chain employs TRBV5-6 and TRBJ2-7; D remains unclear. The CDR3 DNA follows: TGTGCCAGCAGCTTGGGACGGGACGAGCAGTACTTC. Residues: CASSLGRDEQYF.